The 26 T cell receptor beta chains reported below all come from one sample, sequenced in a study of brain T cells in children with intractable seizures. The method was immunoSEQ multiplex PCR; TCRdb's version includes in-frame clones alone and lacks a portion of them. The sample records over 95,000 clones, 94% being singletons. The source was peripheral blood, collected at surgery. The receptors derive from a boy less than two years old with hemimegalencephaly and intractable seizures.

The rearrangement joins TRBV24-1 to TRBJ2-1, with 13 bases identical to TRBD2. The germline gives CDR1 KGHDR, CDR2 SFDVKD. This CDR3 region has 16 residues. Trimming removed 3 bases from V and 8 bases from J; junction bases left unmatched: 6. The CDR3 loop is CATSDQRTSGSDEQFF. CDR3 nucleotides: TGTGCCACCAGTGATCAGAGGACTAGCGGGAGTGATGAGCAGTTCTTC.

The gene calls are TRBV10-3 and TRBJ1-5; TRBD1 is a possible D gene (5 bases). Trimming removed 0 bases from V and 4 bases from J, with 16 bases in between. This CDR3 has 17 residues. Germline V gene sequence: CDR1 ENHRY, CDR2 SYGVKD. Here the CDR3 DNA reads TGTGCCATCAGTGAGTCGGGACCGGGCCGGTTAAATCAGCCCCAGCATTTT. As protein: CAISESGPGRLNQPQHF.

J is TRBJ1-5 and V is TRBV24-1, with D maybe TRBD1 (5 bases). CDR3 size: 14 residues. Germline lookup yields CDR1 KGHDR and CDR2 SFDVKD. V was clipped by 4 bases and J by 7 bases, with 13 bases between them. Here the CDR3 DNA reads TGTGCCACCAGTGACCCAGGGCCCGAGCAGCCCCAGCATTTT. This gives the protein CATSDPGPEQPQHF.

The rearrangement uses TRBV10-3 and TRBJ1-2; 9 bases align to TRBD1. The ends lost 5 bases at V and 3 bases at J; junction bases unmatched: 10. CDR1 and CDR2 (germline): ENHRY, SYGVKD. The length of the CDR3 is 16 residues. The CDR3 region has the DNA TGTGCCATCAGTCTCACAGGGGGCGGAGGATACTATGGCTACACCTTC. Its protein product is CAISLTGGGGYYGYTF.

The chain combines TRBV27 with TRBJ1-4; D is possibly TRBD1 (5 bases). Germline CDR1 MNHEY, CDR2 SMNVEV (reference sequence). The V end lost 4 bases, the J end lost 7 bases, and 22 bases lay between the germline ends. CDR3 length equals 17 residues. The CDR3 here is CASSSGPTQGGGEKLFF. CDR3 in DNA: TGTGCCAGCAGTTCCGGTCCCACCCAGGGAGGCGGTGAAAAACTGTTTTTT.

This chain joins TRBV11-3 and TRBJ2-7; D uncertain. Trimming removed 5 bases at V and 6 bases at J, with 23 bases between. Per germline, CDR1 SGHNT and CDR2 YENEEA. This CDR3 has 16 residues. This CDR3 is CASSALTSLRLGEQYF. CDR3 DNA: TGTGCCAGCAGCGCCCTTACGAGCCTTCGCTTAGGCGAGCAGTACTTC.

This clone has a single count. J is TRBJ1-1 and V is TRBV23-1; 7 bases are a match to TRBD1. TRBV23-1 is treated as an ORF (open reading frame) with a function not yet certain. The CDR3 consists of 14 residues. V trimming: 0 bases; J trimming: 3 bases; junction bases outside the gene matches: 1. The CDR3 region is CASSQSGGDTEAFF. CDR3 DNA sequence: TGCGCCAGCAGTCAATCAGGGGGCGACACTGAAGCTTTCTTT.

The V call is TRBV27, the J call TRBJ2-4; D may correspond to TRBD1 or TRBD2 (5 bases each). In germline, CDR1 is MNHEY, CDR2 SMNVEV (reference sequence). Trimming left V 3 bases short and J 5 bases short, with 11 bases between. The CDR3 has 14 amino acids. CDR3 sequence: CASSFGQGQNIQYF. In DNA form, the CDR3 reads TGTGCCAGCAGTTTCGGGCAGGGACAAAACATTCAGTACTTC.

This chain connects TRBV2 to TRBJ2-4; no reliable D call. This CDR3 is 15 amino acids long. Germline lookup yields CDR1 SNHLY and CDR2 FYNNEI. Trimming pared 4 bases from V and 0 bases from J, leaving 10 bases between. In DNA, the CDR3 is TGTGCCAGCAGTGGGGCAGGAGTAGCCAAAAACATTCAGTACTTC. Residues: CASSGAGVAKNIQYF.

This chain links TRBV7-2 with TRBJ2-3; TRBD2 matches at 10 bases. CDR1 is SGHTA, CDR2 FQGNSA, per germline. J was trimmed by 7 bases and V by 5 bases; bases with no gene match: 12. There are 16 residues in the CDR3. The CDR3 protein is CASSPPGLAYLYTQYF. DNA for the CDR3: TGTGCCAGCAGCCCACCGGGACTAGCGTATCTCTATACGCAGTATTTT.

The chain has TRBV21-1 and TRBJ2-5; TRBD2 is taken as the D call from the table, unchecked against the DNA. TRBV21-1 is a documented pseudogene. The CDR3 runs to 15 residues. CDR3 amino acids: CASTKGAGDQETQYF. The CDR3 DNA sequence: TGTGCCAGCACCAAGGGAGCGGGAGACCAAGAGACCCAGTACTTC.

This chain links TRBV28 with TRBJ2-5, with 8 nucleotides matching TRBD1. This CDR3 contains 14 residues. Per germline, CDR1 MDHEN and CDR2 SYDVKM. The junction had 6 bases not matched to a gene; V was cut back by 4 bases and J by 5 bases. CDR3: CASSSDRGEETQYF. The DNA for the CDR3 is TGTGCCAGCAGTTCAGACAGGGGTGAGGAGACCCAGTACTTC. The variable domain in full, completed from reference TRBV28 and TRBJ2-5, reads DVKVTQSSRYLVKRTGEKVFLECVQDMDHENMFWYRQDPGLGLRLIYFSYDVKMKEKGDIPEGYSVSREKKERFSLILESASTNQTSMYLCASSSDRGEETQYFGPGTRLLVL.

This chain uses TRBV23-1 with TRBJ2-7; 10 bases map to TRBD1. TRBV23-1 is filed as an ORF, its function uncertain. V gave up 3 bases and J gave up 0 bases; unmatched junction bases: 14. This CDR3 has 19 amino acids. The DNA for the CDR3 is TGCGCCAGCAGTCAGGCTTGGACAGGGGGAACGGTGGGCTCCTACGAGCAGTACTTC. This codes for CASSQAWTGGTVGSYEQYF.

The V gene is TRBV5-1, the J gene TRBJ1-2, with 8 bases lining up with TRBD1. After removal of 4 bases from V and 4 bases from J, the junction contained 6 bases not matched to a gene. Germline CDR1 is SGHRS and CDR2 is YFSETQ. The CDR3 loop spans 14 amino acids. The CDR3 nucleotides are TGCGCCAGCAGCGCAGGGGGCGCGGGCTATGGCTACACCTTC. Its translation: CASSAGGAGYGYTF. Variable domain in full (rest from reference TRBV5-1 and TRBJ1-2): KAGVTQTPRYLIKTRGQQVTLSCSPISGHRSVSWYQQTPGQGLQFLFEYFSETQRNKGNFPGRFSGRQFSNSRSEMNVSTLELGDSALYLCASSAGGAGYGYTFGSGTRLTVV.

The V and J genes are TRBV6-5 and TRBJ2-1; D is undetermined. The V end lost 2 bases, the J end lost 8 bases, and 7 bases lay between the germline ends. Germline CDR1 is MNHEY and CDR2 is SVGAGI. This CDR3 has 12 amino acids. The CDR3: CASSYGLHEQFF. The CDR3 DNA follows: TGTGCCAGCAGTTACGGTCTCCATGAGCAGTTCTTC.

V and J are TRBV6-5 and TRBJ2-1, with no clear D. CDR1 and CDR2 (germline): MNHEY, SVGAGI. Trimming removed 4 bases at V and 4 bases at J, with 5 bases between. The CDR3 loop spans 12 amino acids. CDR3 in amino acids: CASSSKYNEQFF. Written as DNA, the CDR3 is TGTGCCAGCAGTTCTAAGTACAATGAGCAGTTCTTC.

The chain links TRBV6-5 to TRBJ1-1, with D possibly being TRBD1 (6 bases). The CDR3 sequence is 12 residues long. CDR1 is MNHEY and CDR2 is SVGAGI in the germline V gene. The V end lost 0 bases, the J end lost 8 bases, and 7 bases lay between the germline ends. CDR3 sequence reads: CASSYSTGEAFF. The CDR3 DNA reads TGTGCCAGCAGTTACTCTACAGGGGAAGCTTTCTTT.

V and J are TRBV7-3 and TRBJ1-5; D perhaps matches TRBD1 (5 bases). From germline, CDR1 is SGHTA and CDR2 FQGTGA. V dropped 1 base and J dropped 9 bases, with 13 bases sitting between them. This CDR3 spans 14 amino acids. CDR3: CASSLNGGLTPQHF. The CDR3 DNA is TGTGCCAGCAGCTTAAATGGGGGTCTCACGCCCCAGCATTTT.

The V and J genes are TRBV6-5 and TRBJ2-1; TRBD2 matches at 10 bases. This CDR3 region has 15 residues. V lost 5 bases, J lost 5 bases, and 6 bases stayed unmatched. The germline gives CDR1 MNHEY, CDR2 SVGAGI. The CDR3 DNA follows: TGTGCCAGCAGTCGGCTAGCGGGAGCCGACAATGAGCAGTTCTTC. As protein: CASSRLAGADNEQFF.

The J gene is TRBJ2-2, the V gene TRBV11-1, with D unresolved. Germline V gene data show CDR1 as SGHAT and CDR2 as FQDESV (reference sequence). V was shortened by 0 bases and J by 2 bases, with 4 bases between the two germline ends. This CDR3 is 14 amino acids long. The CDR3 DNA reads TGTGCCAGCAGCTTAGCGGTTAACACCGGGGAGCTGTTTTTT. Translating it yields CASSLAVNTGELFF.

The chain employs TRBV6-6 and TRBJ2-2; 7 bases align to TRBD2. Germline CDR1 reads MNHNY; CDR2 reads SVGAGI (reference sequence). The CDR3 is made up of 17 amino acids. The J segment lost 1 base and the V segment lost 5 bases, leaving 10 bases of the junction unmatched. The CDR3 DNA reads as TGTGCCAGCAGTCGAACCGGATCTAGCGGGAACACCGGGGAGCTGTTTTTT. This sequence encodes CASSRTGSSGNTGELFF.

This chain links TRBV18 with TRBJ1-5; 11 positions match TRBD1. Trimming at V came to 3 bases and at J to 3 bases, leaving 7 bases not matched to a gene. Germline V gene lookup returns CDR1 KGHSH and CDR2 LQKENI. The CDR3 runs 17 residues. The CDR3: CASSPGQGAGSNQPQHF. The DNA of the CDR3 is TGTGCCAGCTCACCTGGACAGGGGGCCGGATCCAATCAGCCCCAGCATTTT.

The chain joins TRBV6-2 or TRBV6-3 to TRBJ1-4; D is ambiguous. V lost 4 bases and J 7 bases, leaving 7 bases between the germline ends. Per germline, CDR1 MNHEY and CDR2 SVGEGT. The CDR3 consists of 12 residues. The CDR3 DNA follows: TGTGCCAGCAGTTCGATGGGTGAAAAACTGTTTTTT. It translates to CASSSMGEKLFF.

A word on this clone: At the DNA level, this CDR3 is encoded by other sequences in the same sample as well. The DNA of the CDR3 is TGTGCCAGCAGCCACAGGGGCGAAAAACTGTTTTTT. Its translation is CASSHRGEKLFF. The chain employs TRBV3-1 (or the pseudogene TRBV3-2) and TRBJ1-4; a possible D gene is TRBD1 (6 bases). This CDR3 has 12 residues. The germline gives CDR1 LGHDT, CDR2 YNNKEL (reference sequence). The V and J ends lost 3 bases and 8 bases respectively, with 7 bases between them.

This clone has only a few counts. This chain joins TRBV7-9 and TRBJ2-5, with D unresolved. The CDR3 totals 14 residues. The V gene's germline CDR1 is SEHNR and CDR2 FQNEAQ (reference sequence). The germline V and J ends were trimmed by 2 bases and 1 base, with 8 bases remaining between them. DNA for the CDR3: TGTGCCAGCAGCTTAATAGGCAGCCAAGAGACCCAGTACTTC. It specifies CASSLIGSQETQYF.

CDR3 region: CTSSQASGPFTGELFF. CDR3 sequence (DNA): TGCACCAGCAGCCAAGCTAGCGGGCCATTCACCGGGGAGCTGTTTTTT. The chain combines TRBV1 with TRBJ2-2; the listed D gene, TRBD2, was not tested against the DNA. TRBV1 is a recognized pseudogene. The CDR3 extends over 16 amino acids.